This T cell receptor beta chain stems from a study of CD8 T cells in ankylosing spondylitis. The CDR3 loop spans 11 amino acids. V gave up 6 bases and J gave up 2 bases, with 5 bases separating them. The germline gives CDR1 MGHDK, CDR2 SYGVNS. This clonotype was seen ten or more times. In TCRdb, the 5' RACE reads were re-called with MiXCR into one record per CDR3 protein. This sample carries more than 150,000 distinct CDR3 sequences, under 14% of them seen once, and the ten largest clones take just under 30%. The chain joins TRBV25-1 to TRBJ2-7, with D hard to call. The material sequenced was blood, either unsorted or a sorted T cell fraction (not recorded which). The receptor was isolated from a male donor with ankylosing spondylitis or in good health (not recorded which). The CDR3 bases are TGTGCCAGCAGGCGGACCTACGAGCAGTACTTC. It yields the protein CASRRTYEQYF.